This is a list of T cell receptor beta chains from one sample in a study of cytomegalovirus exposure and HLA in healthy donors. Measured with immunoSEQ multiplex PCR; TCRdb has only the in-frame clones, and not every one. The table includes 200,000 to 250,000 clones, about 85% detected once. The sequenced sample was PBMCs. These receptors were taken from a human donor in good health. CDR3s include the opening cysteine and the closing phenylalanine or tryptophan. D genes are given only for firm matches. A clone size is listed for some rows: how often the clone was seen (once, few, many), or a class if it is expanded.

CDR3 length	V gene	D gene	clone size	J gene	CDR3 DNA	CDR3 protein
15	TRBV4-1	-	few	TRBJ2-7	TGCGCCAGCAGCCAAGAACCGCAGGGGGGTTACGAGCAGTACTTC	CASSQEPQGGYEQYF
20	TRBV29-1	-	-	TRBJ2-1	TGCAGCCCACGATCCATGGGACAGTTGACTAGATCAAGCTCCTACAATGAGCAGTTCTTC	CSPRSMGQLTRSSSYNEQFF
16	TRBV19	-	-	TRBJ2-4	TGTGCCAGTAGTATAGTTAGCAGGGAAGCCAAAAACATTCAGTACTTC	CASSIVSREAKNIQYF
15	TRBV5-4	TRBD2	few	TRBJ2-1	TGTGCCAGCAGCCGAAAGCGGGAGGGCCGCGGTGAGCAGTTCTTC	CASSRKREGRGEQFF
13	TRBV28	-	-	TRBJ2-7	TGTGCCAGCAGTTTATTTAGGGGTGGCGAGCAGTACTTC	CASSLFRGGEQYF
15	TRBV6-1	-	-	TRBJ2-7	TGTGCCAGCAGTGAAGCCCCCTCCTTGAGCTACGAGCAGTACTTC	CASSEAPSLSYEQYF
15	TRBV5-1	-	-	TRBJ2-3	TGCGCCAGCAGCTTGGGACAGATAAAATCAGATACGCAGTATTTT	CASSLGQIKSDTQYF
14	TRBV7-3	-	-	TRBJ2-2	TGTGCCAGCAGCACAGAACCAGGGATCGGGGAGCTGTTTTTT	CASSTEPGIGELFF
18	TRBV21-1	-	-	TRBJ1-2	TGTGCCAGCAGCATCCGATTCGGACAGGGGCATTTGTTTCGTGGCTACACCTTC	CASSIRFGQGHLFRGYTF
17	TRBV2	-	-	TRBJ2-2	TGTGCCAGCAGTGACAGGAGGACGGCCGAAATTAGAGGGGAGCTGTTTTTT	CASSDRRTAEIRGELFF
16	TRBV7-9	TRBD1	-	TRBJ2-7	TGTGCCAGCAGCTATGACAGGGATTTAACGGTCTACGAGCAGTACTTC	CASSYDRDLTVYEQYF
15	TRBV5-5	TRBD1	few	TRBJ1-1	TGTGCCAGCAGCCCCTGGACGGGACAGCTTATTGAAGCTTTCTTT	CASSPWTGQLIEAFF
18	TRBV5-1	TRBD1	-	TRBJ2-6	TGCGCCAGCAGCTTTGGGGAGACAGGGGCAGGCGGGGCCAACGTCCTGACTTTC	CASSFGETGAGGANVLTF
16	TRBV6-1	TRBD1	-	TRBJ2-1	TGTGCCAGCAGAGAAACAGGGGTCCACTCCTACAATGAGCAGTTCTTC	CASRETGVHSYNEQFF
14	TRBV2	TRBD1	-	TRBJ1-3	TGTGCCAGCAGAGACAGGGTACCTGGAAACACCATATATTTT	CASRDRVPGNTIYF
13	TRBV2	TRBD1	-	TRBJ2-2	TGTGCCATCCAGGACAGGGCAACCGGGGAGCTGTTTTTT	CAIQDRATGELFF
15	TRBV7-9	-	few	TRBJ1-2	TGTGCCAGCAGCTTATCCCAACACAATAACTATGGCTACACCTTC	CASSLSQHNNYGYTF
17	TRBV12-5	TRBD2	-	TRBJ2-3	TGTGCTAGTGGTTTGGGGCGACTAGCGGAGATGTGGGATACGCAGTATTTT	CASGLGRLAEMWDTQYF
15	TRBV27	-	-	TRBJ2-7	TGTGCCAGCAGAGGAAAGGGACAAACCTCCTACGAGCAGTACTTC	CASRGKGQTSYEQYF
13	TRBV4-2	-	-	TRBJ2-7	TGTGCCAGCAGCCAAACACAGACCTACGAGCAGTACTTC	CASSQTQTYEQYF